This record concerns one T cell receptor beta chain sequence. This entry comes from a study of OX40 agonist ivuxolimab in advanced cancers. Sequenced by immunoSEQ multiplex PCR; TCRdb stores in-frame clones only, minus some. The data hold roughly 56,000 clones, with 65% to 90% observed a single time. The germline CDR1 and CDR2 sequences are SGHTS and YDEGEE. The CDR3 extends over 17 amino acids. Trimming took 4 bases from V and 2 from J; bases not matched to a gene: 13. The TCR sequence derives from an adult with an advanced solid tumor such as melanoma, head and neck, liver or kidney cancer. The chain employs TRBV5-8 and TRBJ2-5; 8 nucleotides align to TRBD2. The material sequenced was CD4+ or CD8+ T cells sorted from blood, taken in a trial of the OX40 agonist ivuxolimab. The CDR3 loop reads CASSKRLAGGPQETQYF. DNA of the CDR3: TGTGCCAGCAGCAAACGGCTCGCGGGGGGACCTCAAGAGACCCAGTACTTC.